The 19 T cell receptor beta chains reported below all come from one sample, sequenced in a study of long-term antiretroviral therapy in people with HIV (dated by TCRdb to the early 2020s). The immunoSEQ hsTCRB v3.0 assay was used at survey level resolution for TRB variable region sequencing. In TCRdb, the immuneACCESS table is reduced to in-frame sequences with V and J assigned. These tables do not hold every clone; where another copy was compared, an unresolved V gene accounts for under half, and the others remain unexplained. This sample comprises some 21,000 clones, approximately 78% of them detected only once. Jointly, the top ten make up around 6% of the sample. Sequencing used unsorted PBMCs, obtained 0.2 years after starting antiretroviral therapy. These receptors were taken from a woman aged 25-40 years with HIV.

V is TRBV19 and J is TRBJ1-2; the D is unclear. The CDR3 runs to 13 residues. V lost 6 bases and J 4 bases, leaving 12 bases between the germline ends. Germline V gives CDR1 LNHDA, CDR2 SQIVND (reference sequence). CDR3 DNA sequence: TGTGCCAGTAGCCCCCAGGTTATCTATGGCTACACCTTC. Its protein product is CASSPQVIYGYTF.

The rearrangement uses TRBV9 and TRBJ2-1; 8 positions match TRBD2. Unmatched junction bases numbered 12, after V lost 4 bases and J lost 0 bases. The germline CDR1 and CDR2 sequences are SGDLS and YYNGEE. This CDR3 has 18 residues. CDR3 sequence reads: CASSYSWGTRSSYNEQFF. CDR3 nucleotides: TGTGCCAGCAGCTATTCCTGGGGGACTAGGAGCTCCTACAATGAGCAGTTCTTC.

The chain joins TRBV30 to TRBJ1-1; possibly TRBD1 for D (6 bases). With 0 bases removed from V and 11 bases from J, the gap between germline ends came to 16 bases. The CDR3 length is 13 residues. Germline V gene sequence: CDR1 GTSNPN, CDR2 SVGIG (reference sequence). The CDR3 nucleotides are TGTGCCTGGAGTGTAACCCCCGCAGGGGTGGCTTTCTTT. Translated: CAWSVTPAGVAFF.

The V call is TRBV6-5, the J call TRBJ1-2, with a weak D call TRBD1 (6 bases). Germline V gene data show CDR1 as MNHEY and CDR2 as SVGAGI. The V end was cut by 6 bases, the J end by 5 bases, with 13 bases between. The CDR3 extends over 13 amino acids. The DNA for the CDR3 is TGTGCCAGCAGGGCAAGGACAGAGTATGGCTACACCTTC. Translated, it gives CASRARTEYGYTF.

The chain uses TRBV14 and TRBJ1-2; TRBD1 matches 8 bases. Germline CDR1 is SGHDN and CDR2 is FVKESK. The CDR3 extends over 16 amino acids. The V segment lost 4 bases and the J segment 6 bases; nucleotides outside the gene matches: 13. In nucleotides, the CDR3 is TGTGCCAGCAGCCTCTGGACAGGGAAACCTGGAAATGGCTACACCTTC. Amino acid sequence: CASSLWTGKPGNGYTF. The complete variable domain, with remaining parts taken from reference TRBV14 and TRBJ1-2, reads EAGVTQFPSHSVIEKGQTVTLRCDPISGHDNLYWYRRVMGKEIKFLLHFVKESKQDESGMPNNRFLAERTGGTYSTLKVQPAELEDSGVYFCASSLWTGKPGNGYTFGSGTRLTVV.

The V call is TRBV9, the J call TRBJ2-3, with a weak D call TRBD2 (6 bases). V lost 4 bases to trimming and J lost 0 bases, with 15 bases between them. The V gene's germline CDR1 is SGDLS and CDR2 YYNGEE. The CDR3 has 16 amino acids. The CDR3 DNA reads TGTGCCAGCAGCCCCCGGGCAGGGACTAGCACAGATACGCAGTATTTT. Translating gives CASSPRAGTSTDTQYF.

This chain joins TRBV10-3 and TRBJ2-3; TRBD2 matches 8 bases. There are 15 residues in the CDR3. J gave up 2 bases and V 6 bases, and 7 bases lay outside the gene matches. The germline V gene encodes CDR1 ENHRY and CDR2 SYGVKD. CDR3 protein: CAISQAGDNTDTQYF. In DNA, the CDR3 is TGTGCCATCAGCCAAGCGGGGGACAACACAGATACGCAGTATTTT.

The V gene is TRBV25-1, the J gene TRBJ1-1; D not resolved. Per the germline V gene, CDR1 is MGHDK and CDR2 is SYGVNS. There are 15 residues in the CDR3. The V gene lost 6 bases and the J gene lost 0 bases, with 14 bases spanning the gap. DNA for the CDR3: TGTGCCAGCAGAAAATCGGACGGAGTGAACACTGAAGCTTTCTTT. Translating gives CASRKSDGVNTEAFF.

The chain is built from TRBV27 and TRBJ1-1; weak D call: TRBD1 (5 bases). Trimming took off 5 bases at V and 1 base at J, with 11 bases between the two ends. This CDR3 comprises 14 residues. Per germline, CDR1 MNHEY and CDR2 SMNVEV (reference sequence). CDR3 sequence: CASSANGGNTEAFF. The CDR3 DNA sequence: TGTGCCAGCAGTGCGAATGGGGGGAACACTGAAGCTTTCTTT.

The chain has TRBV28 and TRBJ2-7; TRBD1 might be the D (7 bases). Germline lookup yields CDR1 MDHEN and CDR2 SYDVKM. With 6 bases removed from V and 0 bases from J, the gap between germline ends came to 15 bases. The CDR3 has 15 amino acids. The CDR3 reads CASRTDRDFSYEQYF. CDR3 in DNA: TGTGCCAGCAGAACTGACAGGGACTTCTCCTACGAGCAGTACTTC.

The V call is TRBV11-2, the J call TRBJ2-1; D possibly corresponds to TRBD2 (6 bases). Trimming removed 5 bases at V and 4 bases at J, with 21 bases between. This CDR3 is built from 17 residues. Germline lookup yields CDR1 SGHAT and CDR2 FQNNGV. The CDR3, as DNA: TGTGCCAGCAGCCCAGGCGGGGCCCCGTCTCCTTACAATGAGCAGTTCTTC. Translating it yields CASSPGGAPSPYNEQFF.

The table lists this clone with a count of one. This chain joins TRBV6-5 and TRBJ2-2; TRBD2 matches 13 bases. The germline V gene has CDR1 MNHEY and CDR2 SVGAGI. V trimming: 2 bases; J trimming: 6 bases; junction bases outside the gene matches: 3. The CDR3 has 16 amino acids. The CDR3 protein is CASSYATSGGAGELFF. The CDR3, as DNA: TGTGCCAGCAGTTACGCTACTAGCGGGGGGGCCGGGGAGCTGTTTTTT.

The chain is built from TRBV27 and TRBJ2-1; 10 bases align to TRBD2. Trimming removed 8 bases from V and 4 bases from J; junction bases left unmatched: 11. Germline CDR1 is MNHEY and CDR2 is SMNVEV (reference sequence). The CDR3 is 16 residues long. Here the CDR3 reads CASCQPGLATYNEQFF. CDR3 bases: TGTGCCAGCTGCCAACCGGGACTAGCGACTTACAATGAGCAGTTCTTC.

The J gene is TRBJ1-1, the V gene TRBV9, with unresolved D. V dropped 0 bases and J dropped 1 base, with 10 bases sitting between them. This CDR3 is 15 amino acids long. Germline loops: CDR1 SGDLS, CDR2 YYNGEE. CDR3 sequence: CASSVDADPNTEAFF. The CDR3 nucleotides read TGTGCCAGCAGCGTAGATGCCGACCCGAACACTGAAGCTTTCTTT.

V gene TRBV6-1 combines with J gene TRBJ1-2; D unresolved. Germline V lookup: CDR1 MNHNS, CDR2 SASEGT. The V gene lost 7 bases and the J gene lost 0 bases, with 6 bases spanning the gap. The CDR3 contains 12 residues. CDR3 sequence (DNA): TGTGCCAGCAAACAGACTAACTATGGCTACACCTTC. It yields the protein CASKQTNYGYTF.

CDR3: CASSKASGCRTDGYEQYV. The CDR3 DNA reads as TGTGCCAGCAGCAAAGCGAGTGGGTGTAGGACGGATGGTTACGAGCAGTACGTC. V usage is TRBV21-1 and J usage is TRBJ2-7. TRBV21-1 is designated a pseudogene. The CDR3 is 18 residues long.

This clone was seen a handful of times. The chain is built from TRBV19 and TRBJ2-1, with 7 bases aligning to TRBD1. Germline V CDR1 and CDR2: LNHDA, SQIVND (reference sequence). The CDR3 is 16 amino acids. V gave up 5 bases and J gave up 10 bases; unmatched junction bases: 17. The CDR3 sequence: CASSFSPPGQGDEQFF. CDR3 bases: TGTGCCAGTAGTTTCTCACCGCCCGGGCAGGGGGACGAGCAGTTCTTC.

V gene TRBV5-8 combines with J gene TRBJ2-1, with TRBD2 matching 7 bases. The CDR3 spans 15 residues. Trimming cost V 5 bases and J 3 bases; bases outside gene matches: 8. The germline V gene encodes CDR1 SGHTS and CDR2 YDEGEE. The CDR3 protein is CASSSIWGGYNEQFF. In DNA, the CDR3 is TGTGCCAGCAGTTCCATTTGGGGGGGCTACAATGAGCAGTTCTTC.

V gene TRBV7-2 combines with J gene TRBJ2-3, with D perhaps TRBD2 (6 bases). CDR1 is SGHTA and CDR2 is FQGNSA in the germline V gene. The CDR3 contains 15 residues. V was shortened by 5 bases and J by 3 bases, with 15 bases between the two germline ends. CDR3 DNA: TGTGCCAGCAGCCAGCCGGGACTCGGGACAGATACGCAGTATTTT. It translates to CASSQPGLGTDTQYF.